The present TCR beta chain was sequenced within a study of neurological immune-mediated disorders. Unsorted libraries were generated from 2 million PBMCs held at -80 degrees C. The table lists this clonotype with many counts. The germline V and J ends were trimmed by 5 bases and 0 bases, with 11 bases remaining between them. This CDR3 comprises 14 residues. Germline CDR1 is DFQATT and CDR2 is SNEGSKA (reference sequence). By 5'RACE with 10-nucleotide random UMIs, the cDNA was made. TCRdb re-called the 5' RACE reads with MiXCR, one entry per CDR3 protein. The sample yields 78,000 or so distinct CDR3 sequences, 5% to 5.5% seen once.

V usage is TRBV20-1 and J usage is TRBJ1-3; D might be TRBD1 (5 bases). This TCR came from a woman aged 25 to 45 with multiple sclerosis. Material: PBMCs. The CDR3: CSAAGRLSGNTIYF. CDR3 DNA: TGCAGTGCTGCGGGACGGCTCTCTGGAAACACCATATATTTT.